The 27 T cell receptor beta chains below were found in one sample sequenced in a study of cytomegalovirus exposure and HLA in healthy donors. PCR involved 60 Vbeta and 13 Jbeta primers. TCRdb's table, derived via immunoSEQ multiplex PCR, lists solely in-frame clones and lacks some. The table has about 120,000 clones, 77% seen once. Specimen: PBMCs. All receptors derive from a male donor in good health and CMV-seropositive.

This chain links TRBV6-5 with TRBJ1-1; D unresolved. Germline-derived CDR1 and CDR2 are MNHEY and SVGAGI. Trimming pared 7 bases from V and 4 bases from J, leaving 13 bases between. This CDR3 contains 13 residues. The DNA for the CDR3 is TGTGCCAGCACCCGTTCTCAGGCCACTGAAGCTTTCTTT. Its translation: CASTRSQATEAFF.

The rearrangement uses TRBV15 and TRBJ2-5; D unclear. The CDR3 is 16 residues long. Germline CDR1 and CDR2: LNHNV and YYDKDF (reference sequence). Trimming removed 0 bases at V and 2 bases at J, with 13 bases between. The CDR3 spells CATSRDRRGQQETQYF. The CDR3, as DNA: TGTGCCACCAGCAGAGATCGGAGAGGCCAGCAAGAGACCCAGTACTTC. Combining the CDR3 with reference TRBV15 and TRBJ2-5 gives the whole variable domain DAMVIQNPRYQVTQFGKPVTLSCSQTLNHNVMYWYQQKSSQAPKLLFHYYDKDFNNEADTPDNFQSRRPNTSFCFLDIRSPGLGDTAMYLCATSRDRRGQQETQYFGPGTRLLVL.

This sequence joins TRBV5-1 and TRBJ1-5; D call uncertain. Germline-derived CDR1 and CDR2 are SGHRS and YFSETQ. The CDR3 sequence is 14 residues long. Trimming removed 0 bases from V and 7 bases from J, with 11 bases in between. CDR3 bases: TGCGCCAGCAGCTTGGACGAACGCGGCCAGCCCCAGCATTTT. It encodes CASSLDERGQPQHF.

The chain combines TRBV7-2 with TRBJ2-1; a possible D gene is TRBD2 (5 bases). The length of the CDR3 is 15 residues. Germline assignment: CDR1 SGHTA and CDR2 FQGNSA. The V gene lost 3 bases and the J gene lost 7 bases, with 16 bases spanning the gap. CDR3 sequence reads: CASSLDAGPRNEQFF. For the CDR3, the DNA is TGTGCCAGCAGCTTGGACGCGGGTCCTCGGAATGAGCAGTTCTTC. Combining the CDR3 with reference TRBV7-2 and TRBJ2-1 gives the whole variable domain GAGVSQSPSNKVTEKGKDVELRCDPISGHTALYWYRQSLGQGLEFLIYFQGNSAPDKSGLPSDRFSAERTGGSVSTLTIQRTQQEDSAVYLCASSLDAGPRNEQFFGPGTRLTVL.

J is TRBJ2-3 and V is TRBV5-1; 9 bases are shared with TRBD2. The CDR3 is made up of 16 amino acids. Germline CDR1 SGHRS, CDR2 YFSETQ. V shed 7 bases, J shed 4 bases, and the junction held 13 bases outside the gene matches. DNA for the CDR3: TGCGCCAGCGGGGGTTGGCGGGGGGGCCTGTCAGATACGCAGTATTTT. Its translation: CASGGWRGGLSDTQYF.

The gene calls are TRBV7-9 and TRBJ1-5; D gene unclear. Trimming removed 5 bases from V and 2 bases from J, with 7 bases in between. In germline, CDR1 is SEHNR, CDR2 FQNEAQ (reference sequence). CDR3 length: 13 residues. The CDR3 here is CASSGLGNQPQHF. The CDR3 bases are TGTGCCAGCAGCGGCCTGGGCAATCAGCCCCAGCATTTT.

This chain links TRBV5-1 with TRBJ2-7; D unclear. Germline values: CDR1 SGHRS, CDR2 YFSETQ. The CDR3 covers 16 residues. Trimming took 2 bases from V and 0 from J, leaving 15 bases between them. The CDR3: CASSLLTARFSYEQYF. CDR3 DNA sequence: TGCGCCAGCAGCTTACTCACAGCAAGATTCTCCTACGAGCAGTACTTC. Together with reference TRBV5-1 and TRBJ2-7, the CDR3 gives the full variable domain: KAGVTQTPRYLIKTRGQQVTLSCSPISGHRSVSWYQQTPGQGLQFLFEYFSETQRNKGNFPGRFSGRQFSNSRSEMNVSTLELGDSALYLCASSLLTARFSYEQYFGPGTRLTVT.

This chain connects TRBV10-3 to TRBJ2-7, with D possibly matching TRBD1 (6 bases). Trimming stripped 4 bases from V and 3 bases from J, with 10 bases between. From germline, CDR1 is ENHRY and CDR2 SYGVKD. The CDR3 contains 13 residues. Here the CDR3 DNA reads TGTGCCATCAGTGGGTTACAGGGCTACGAGCAGTACTTC. It is translated as CAISGLQGYEQYF.

The V gene is TRBV7-2, the J gene TRBJ2-3; 10 bases fit TRBD2. J gave up 6 bases and V 1 base, and 4 bases lay outside the gene matches. The germline V gene encodes CDR1 SGHTA and CDR2 FQGNSA. This CDR3 is 15 amino acids long. The DNA for the CDR3 is TGTGCCAGCAGCTTAGGGCTAGCGGGAGTGGATACGCAGTATTTT. It is translated as CASSLGLAGVDTQYF. The variable domain in full, completed from reference TRBV7-2 and TRBJ2-3, reads GAGVSQSPSNKVTEKGKDVELRCDPISGHTALYWYRQSLGQGLEFLIYFQGNSAPDKSGLPSDRFSAERTGGSVSTLTIQRTQQEDSAVYLCASSLGLAGVDTQYFGPGTRLTVL.

V is TRBV7-8 and J is TRBJ1-2; tentatively, D is TRBD1 (5 bases). Germline CDR1 is SGHVS and CDR2 is FQNEAQ. This CDR3 spans 13 amino acids. V was clipped by 3 bases and J by 7 bases, with 12 bases between them. The CDR3 DNA reads TGTGCCAGCAGCTTCCCGGGGGGTGGTGGCTACACCTTC. This gives the protein CASSFPGGGGYTF. Based on the CDR3 plus reference TRBV7-8 and TRBJ1-2, the full variable domain is GAGVSQSPRYKVAKRGQDVALRCDPISGHVSLFWYQQALGQGPEFLTYFQNEAQLDKSGLPSDRFFAERPEGSVSTLKIQRTQQEDSAVYLCASSFPGGGGYTFGSGTRLTVV.

This clone was found once. The chain recombines TRBV7-2 with TRBJ2-7, with 12 bases identical to TRBD2. Germline loops: CDR1 SGHTA, CDR2 FQGNSA. V gave up 5 bases and J gave up 3 bases; unmatched junction bases: 5. CDR3 length: 15 amino acids. The CDR3 DNA reads TGTGCCAGCAGCCCACGGACTAGCGGGAACTACGAGCAGTACTTC. It encodes CASSPRTSGNYEQYF.

The chain has TRBV6-4 and TRBJ2-7; 7 bases match TRBD2. Germline V gene data show CDR1 as MRHNA and CDR2 as SNTAGT. The CDR3 spans 12 residues. V shed 6 bases and J 5 bases; nucleotides not matched to a gene: 4. This CDR3 reads CASRLASHEQYF. DNA of the CDR3: TGTGCCAGCAGACTAGCGAGCCACGAGCAGTACTTC.

The rearrangement uses TRBV10-3 and TRBJ1-5; the match to TRBD1 covers 7 bases. CDR3 length equals 15 residues. From germline, CDR1 is ENHRY and CDR2 SYGVKD. Trimming removed 6 bases from V and 2 bases from J; junction bases left unmatched: 7. Here the CDR3 reads CAISPRDSGNQPQHF. The CDR3 nucleotides read TGTGCCATCAGCCCCCGGGACAGCGGCAATCAGCCCCAGCATTTT.

This chain uses TRBV4-2 with TRBJ2-7; no firm D call. Trimming stripped 0 bases from V and 7 bases from J, with 13 bases between. The CDR3 is 14 amino acids. Germline-derived CDR1 and CDR2 are LGHNA and YNFKEQ. The CDR3 nucleotides read TGTGCCAGCAGCCAAGATCCCCCGGCTAGAGAGCAGTACTTC. It specifies CASSQDPPAREQYF.

The sample holds one count of this clone. The chain carries TRBV29-1 and TRBJ1-1; TRBD1 might be the D (6 bases). CDR1 and CDR2 (germline): SQVTM, ANQGSEA. This CDR3 contains 13 residues. The CDR3 sequence: CGGGRGAGTEAFF. CDR3 coding DNA: TGCGGCGGTGGGCGGGGGGCGGGCACTGAAGCTTTCTTT.

This clone was seen a handful of times. CDR3 sequence: CASSITGQGYEKLFF. Written as DNA, the CDR3 is TGTGCCAGTAGTATAACGGGACAGGGGTATGAAAAACTGTTTTTT. The chain joins TRBV19 to TRBJ1-4, with 10 bases identical to TRBD1. The germline gives CDR1 LNHDA, CDR2 SQIVND (reference sequence). The length of the CDR3 is 15 residues. V dropped 2 bases and J dropped 6; count of bases not matched to a gene: 3. Based on the CDR3 plus reference TRBV19 and TRBJ1-4, the full variable domain is DGGITQSPKYLFRKEGQNVTLSCEQNLNHDAMYWYRQDPGQGLRLIYYSQIVNDFQKGDIAEGYSVSREKKESFPLTVTSAQKNPTAFYLCASSITGQGYEKLFFGSGTQLSVL.

A few counts support this clone. V gene TRBV9 combines with J gene TRBJ1-1; TRBD1 is a possible D gene (5 bases). The CDR3 has 14 residues. Germline values: CDR1 SGDLS, CDR2 YYNGEE. V was pared by 0 bases and J by 4 bases, with 10 bases between. The CDR3 region is CASSVVGRATEAFF. CDR3 in DNA: TGTGCCAGCAGCGTAGTGGGCAGGGCCACTGAAGCTTTCTTT.

The chain carries TRBV6-4 and TRBJ1-1; D is unclear. CDR1 and CDR2 (germline): MRHNA, SNTAGT. Between the trimmed V and J ends, which lost 4 bases and 4 bases, there was a span of 10 bases. CDR3 length: 13 amino acids. DNA for the CDR3: TGTGCCAGCAGTGCCGCAGCGTTCACTGAAGCTTTCTTT. Translated: CASSAAAFTEAFF.

This clone was detected a few times. The genes are TRBV28 and TRBJ1-1; D gene unclear. The CDR3 extends over 13 amino acids. V was trimmed by 8 bases and J by 4 bases, leaving 14 bases between them. Per the germline V gene, CDR1 is MDHEN and CDR2 is SYDVKM. CDR3 loop: CASPPPGGTEAFF. For the CDR3, the DNA is TGTGCCAGCCCCCCGCCGGGAGGCACTGAAGCTTTCTTT.

This clone was seen a few times. The chain carries TRBV6-1 and TRBJ2-5, with 7 bases identical to TRBD2. Per germline, CDR1 MNHNS and CDR2 SASEGT. V lost 5 bases and J lost 9; bases outside the gene matches: 15. There are 15 residues in the CDR3. CDR3 region: CASSLLAQPLAAQYF. The CDR3 region has the DNA TGTGCCAGCAGTTTACTAGCGCAACCCCTGGCGGCCCAGTACTTC.

In its sample, this clone was seen once. The chain uses TRBV6-5 and TRBJ2-7; a weak D match, TRBD1 (6 bases). Trimming took 0 bases from V and 4 from J, leaving 16 bases between them. Germline CDR1 reads MNHEY; CDR2 reads SVGAGI. CDR3 size: 16 residues. DNA for the CDR3: TGTGCCAGCAGTTACTCGACTGGACAGACACAATACGAGCAGTACTTC. As protein: CASSYSTGQTQYEQYF.

This clone was seen a few times. V usage is TRBV28 and J usage is TRBJ2-1; maybe TRBD2 (5 bases). Germline V gene sequence: CDR1 MDHEN, CDR2 SYDVKM. V was pared by 1 base and J by 2 bases, with 12 bases between. The CDR3 runs to 16 residues. For the CDR3, the DNA is TGTGCCAGCAGTTTATCCTTTGTCGGGGCCTACAATGAGCAGTTCTTC. The encoded protein is CASSLSFVGAYNEQFF.

The rearrangement links TRBV19 to TRBJ2-5; 11 nucleotides match TRBD2. TRBJ2-7 explains the end of the DNA better; the J call may be wrong. The CDR3 runs 17 residues. CDR1 and CDR2 from the germline V gene are LNHDA and SQIVND (reference sequence). In DNA, the CDR3 is TGTGCCAGTAGTATCGAGAAGACTAGCGGGGACTCCTACGAGCAGTACTTC. This sequence encodes CASSIEKTSGDSYEQYF.

This clone was detected only a few times. The chain combines TRBV5-4 with TRBJ1-2, with TRBD1 matching over 8 bases. The germline V gene has CDR1 SGHNT and CDR2 YYREEE (reference sequence). The V gene end was trimmed by 4 bases and the J gene end by 2 bases; junction bases not matched to a gene: 1. This CDR3 region has 13 residues. Written as DNA, the CDR3 is TGTGCCAGCAGCGGGACAGGCAACTATGGCTACACCTTC. Protein product: CASSGTGNYGYTF. Together with reference TRBV5-4 and TRBJ1-2, the CDR3 gives the full variable domain: ETGVTQSPTHLIKTRGQQVTLRCSSQSGHNTVSWYQQALGQGPQFIFQYYREEENGRGNFPPRFSGLQFPNYSSELNVNALELDDSALYLCASSGTGNYGYTFGSGTRLTVV.

The V call is TRBV13, the J call TRBJ2-7, with TRBD2 identical over 9 bases. Unmatched junction bases numbered 5, after V lost 4 bases and J lost 4 bases. There are 14 residues in the CDR3. CDR1 PRHDT and CDR2 FYEKMQ come from the germline V gene (reference sequence). The CDR3 DNA reads TGTGCCAGCAGCTCCGGGACTAGCTCGTACGAGCAGTACTTC. It codes for CASSSGTSSYEQYF.

The V gene is TRBV11-3, the J gene TRBJ2-2; possibly TRBD1 for D (6 bases). V was cut by 5 bases and J by 3 bases, with 16 bases left in between. The CDR3 is 16 residues long. Germline CDR1 and CDR2: SGHNT and YENEEA. The CDR3 DNA is TGTGCCAGCAGCCGATTCCGCGCAGGGGACACCGGGGAGCTGTTTTTT. As protein: CASSRFRAGDTGELFF.

This chain connects TRBV18 to TRBJ2-3, with D perhaps TRBD2 (6 bases). The germline CDR1 and CDR2 sequences are KGHSH and LQKENI. This CDR3 has 14 residues. Trimming shortened V by 5 bases and J by 5 bases, and 14 bases separated the two germline ends. DNA of the CDR3: TGTGCCAGCTCATCCCGACTAGACGGAGATACGCAGTATTTT. As protein: CASSSRLDGDTQYF.